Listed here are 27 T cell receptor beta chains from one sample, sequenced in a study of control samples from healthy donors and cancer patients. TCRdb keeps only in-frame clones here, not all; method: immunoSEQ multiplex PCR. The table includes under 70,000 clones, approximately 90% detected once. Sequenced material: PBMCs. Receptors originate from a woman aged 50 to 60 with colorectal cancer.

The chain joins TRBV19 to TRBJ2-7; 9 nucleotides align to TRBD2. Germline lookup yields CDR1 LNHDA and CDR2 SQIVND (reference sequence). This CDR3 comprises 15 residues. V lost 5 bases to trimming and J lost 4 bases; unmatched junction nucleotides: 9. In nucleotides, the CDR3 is TGTGCCAGTAGTTCCAATAGCGGGAGTGGGTACGAGCAGTACTTC. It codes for CASSSNSGSGYEQYF.

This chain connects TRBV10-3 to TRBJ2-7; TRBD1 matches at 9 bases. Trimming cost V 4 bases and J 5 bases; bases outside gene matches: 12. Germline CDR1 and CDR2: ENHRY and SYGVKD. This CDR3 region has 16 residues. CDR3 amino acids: CAISGREQGASDEQYF. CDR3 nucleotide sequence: TGTGCCATCAGTGGAAGAGAACAGGGGGCGTCGGACGAGCAGTACTTC.

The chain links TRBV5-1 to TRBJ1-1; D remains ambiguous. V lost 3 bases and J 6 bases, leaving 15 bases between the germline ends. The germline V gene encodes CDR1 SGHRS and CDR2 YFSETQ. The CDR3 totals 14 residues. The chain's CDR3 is CASSSQGGVAEAFF. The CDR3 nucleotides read TGCGCCAGCAGCTCGCAAGGTGGTGTCGCTGAAGCTTTCTTT.

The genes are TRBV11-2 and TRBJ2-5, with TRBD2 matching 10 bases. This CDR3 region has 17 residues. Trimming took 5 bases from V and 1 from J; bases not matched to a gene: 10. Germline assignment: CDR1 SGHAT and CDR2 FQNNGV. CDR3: CASSLGVKRGGQETQYF. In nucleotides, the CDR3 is TGTGCCAGCAGCCTAGGGGTAAAGCGGGGGGGCCAAGAGACCCAGTACTTC.

The CDR3 DNA is TGTGCCAGCTCACTAATACCCTCTGGAAACACCATATATTTT. Translating it yields CASSLIPSGNTIYF. This chain connects TRBV18 to TRBJ1-3; D is unresolved. Per the germline V gene, CDR1 is KGHSH and CDR2 is LQKENI. The V gene lost 4 bases and the J gene lost 0 bases, with 7 bases spanning the gap. There are 14 residues in the CDR3.

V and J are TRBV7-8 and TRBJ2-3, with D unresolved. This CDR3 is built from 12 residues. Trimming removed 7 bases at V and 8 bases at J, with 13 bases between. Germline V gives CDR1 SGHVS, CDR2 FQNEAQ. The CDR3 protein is CASTPRVGTQYF. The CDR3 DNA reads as TGTGCCAGCACCCCCCGTGTCGGTACGCAGTATTTT.

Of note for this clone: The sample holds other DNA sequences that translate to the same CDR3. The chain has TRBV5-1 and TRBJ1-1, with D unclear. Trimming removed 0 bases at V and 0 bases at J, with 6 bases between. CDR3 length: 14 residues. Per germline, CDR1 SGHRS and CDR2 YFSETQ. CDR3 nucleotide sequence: TGCGCCAGCAGCTTGGGTACAGTGAACACTGAAGCTTTCTTT. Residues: CASSLGTVNTEAFF.

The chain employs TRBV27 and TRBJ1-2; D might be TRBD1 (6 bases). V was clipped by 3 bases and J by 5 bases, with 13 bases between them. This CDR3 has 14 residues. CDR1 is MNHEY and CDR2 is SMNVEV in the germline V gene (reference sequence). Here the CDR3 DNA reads TGTGCCAGCAGTTTGGGGGGGGCGCGGTATGGCTACACCTTC. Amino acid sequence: CASSLGGARYGYTF.

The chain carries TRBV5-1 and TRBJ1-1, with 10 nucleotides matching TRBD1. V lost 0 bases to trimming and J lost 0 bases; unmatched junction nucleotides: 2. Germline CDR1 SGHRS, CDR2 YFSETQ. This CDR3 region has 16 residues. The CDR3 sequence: CASSLEGQGLNTEAFF. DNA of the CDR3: TGCGCCAGCAGCTTGGAGGGACAGGGGCTGAACACTGAAGCTTTCTTT.

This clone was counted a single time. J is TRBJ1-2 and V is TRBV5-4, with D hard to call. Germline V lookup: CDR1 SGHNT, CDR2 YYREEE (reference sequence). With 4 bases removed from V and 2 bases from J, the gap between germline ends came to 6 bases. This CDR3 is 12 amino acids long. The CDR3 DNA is TGTGCCAGCAGCGCGGACAACTATGGCTACACCTTC. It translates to CASSADNYGYTF.

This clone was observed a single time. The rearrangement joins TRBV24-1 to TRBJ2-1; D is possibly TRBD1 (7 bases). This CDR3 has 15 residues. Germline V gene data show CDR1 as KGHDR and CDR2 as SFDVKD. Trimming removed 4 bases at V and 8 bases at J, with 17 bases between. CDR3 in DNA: TGTGCCACCAGTGACCTGACAGGGTCGGGAGATGAGCAGTTCTTC. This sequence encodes CATSDLTGSGDEQFF.

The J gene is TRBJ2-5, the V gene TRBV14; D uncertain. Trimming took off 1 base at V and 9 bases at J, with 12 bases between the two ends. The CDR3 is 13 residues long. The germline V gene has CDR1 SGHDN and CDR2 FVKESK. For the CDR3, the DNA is TGTGCCAGCAGCCAAGTATCCCGGCCCCCCCAGTACTTC. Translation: CASSQVSRPPQYF.

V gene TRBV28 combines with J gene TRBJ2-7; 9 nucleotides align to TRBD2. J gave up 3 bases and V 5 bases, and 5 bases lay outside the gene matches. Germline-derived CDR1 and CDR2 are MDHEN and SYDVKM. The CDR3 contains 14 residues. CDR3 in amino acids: CASSERGVIYEQYF. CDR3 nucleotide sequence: TGTGCCAGCAGTGAGCGGGGGGTCATCTACGAGCAGTACTTC.

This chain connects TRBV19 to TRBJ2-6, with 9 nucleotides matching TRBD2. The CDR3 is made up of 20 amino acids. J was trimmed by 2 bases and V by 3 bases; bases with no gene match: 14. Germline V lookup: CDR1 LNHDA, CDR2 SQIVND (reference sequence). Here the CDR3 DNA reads TGTGCCAGTAGTATGATCTTTCGGGCGGGAGGGCCTACTGGGGCCAACGTCCTGACTTTC. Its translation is CASSMIFRAGGPTGANVLTF.

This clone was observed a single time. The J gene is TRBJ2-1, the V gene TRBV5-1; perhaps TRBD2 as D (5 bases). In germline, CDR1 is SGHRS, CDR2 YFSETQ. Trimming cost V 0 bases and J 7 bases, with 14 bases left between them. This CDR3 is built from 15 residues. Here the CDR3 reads CASSLVSGNGNEQFF. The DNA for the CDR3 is TGCGCCAGCAGCTTGGTGTCGGGGAACGGAAATGAGCAGTTCTTC.

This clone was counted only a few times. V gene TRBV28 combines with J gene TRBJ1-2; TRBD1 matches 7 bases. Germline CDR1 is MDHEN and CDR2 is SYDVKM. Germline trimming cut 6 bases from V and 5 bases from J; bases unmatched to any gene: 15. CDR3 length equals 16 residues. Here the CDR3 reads CASRKPPRDREYGYTF. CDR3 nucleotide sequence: TGTGCCAGCAGGAAACCCCCCCGGGACAGAGAATATGGCTACACCTTC.

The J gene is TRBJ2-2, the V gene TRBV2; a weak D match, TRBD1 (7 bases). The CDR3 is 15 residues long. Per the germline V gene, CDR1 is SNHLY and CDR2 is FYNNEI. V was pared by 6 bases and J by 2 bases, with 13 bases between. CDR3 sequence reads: CASSDQGGNTGELFF. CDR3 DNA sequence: TGTGCCAGCAGCGACCAGGGGGGAAACACCGGGGAGCTGTTTTTT.

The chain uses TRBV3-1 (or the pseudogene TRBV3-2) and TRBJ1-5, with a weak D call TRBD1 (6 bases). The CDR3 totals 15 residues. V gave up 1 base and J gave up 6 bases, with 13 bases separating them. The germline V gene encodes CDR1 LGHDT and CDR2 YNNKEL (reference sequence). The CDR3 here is CASSQGGGESQPQHF. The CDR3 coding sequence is TGTGCCAGCAGCCAAGGGGGGGGCGAGAGTCAGCCCCAGCATTTT.

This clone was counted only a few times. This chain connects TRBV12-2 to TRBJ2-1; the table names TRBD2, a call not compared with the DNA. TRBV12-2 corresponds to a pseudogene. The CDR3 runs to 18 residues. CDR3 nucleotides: TGTGCAAGTCGCTTAGTACTCGGAGAACCATCGCCATACAATGAGCAGTTCTTC. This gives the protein CASRLVLGEPSPYNEQFF.

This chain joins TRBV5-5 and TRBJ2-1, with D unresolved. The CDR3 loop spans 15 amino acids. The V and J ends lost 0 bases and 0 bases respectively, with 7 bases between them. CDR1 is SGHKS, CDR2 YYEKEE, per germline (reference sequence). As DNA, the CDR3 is TGTGCCAGCAGCTTGGCCTGGGGCTCCTACAATGAGCAGTTCTTC. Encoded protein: CASSLAWGSYNEQFF.

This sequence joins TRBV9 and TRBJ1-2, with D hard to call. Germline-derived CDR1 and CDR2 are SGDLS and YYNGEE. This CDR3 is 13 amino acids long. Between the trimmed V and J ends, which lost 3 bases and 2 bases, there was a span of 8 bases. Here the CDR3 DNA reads TGTGCCAGCAGCGAAGGCGGAAACTATGGCTACACCTTC. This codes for CASSEGGNYGYTF.

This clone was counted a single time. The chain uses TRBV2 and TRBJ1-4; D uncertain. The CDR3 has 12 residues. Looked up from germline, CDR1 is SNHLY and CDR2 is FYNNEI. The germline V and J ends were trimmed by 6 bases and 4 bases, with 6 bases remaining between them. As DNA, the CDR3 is TGTGCCAGCAGACAGTTTAATGAAAAACTGTTTTTT. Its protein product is CASRQFNEKLFF.

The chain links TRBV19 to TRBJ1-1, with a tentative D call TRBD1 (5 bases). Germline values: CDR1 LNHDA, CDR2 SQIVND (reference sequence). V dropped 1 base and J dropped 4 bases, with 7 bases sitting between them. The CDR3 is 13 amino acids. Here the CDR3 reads CASSIAGFTEAFF. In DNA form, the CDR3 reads TGTGCCAGTAGTATAGCAGGGTTCACTGAAGCTTTCTTT.

CDR3 nucleotides: TGTGCCTGGGGCTTAGGAAACACCATATATTTT. Translated, it gives CAWGLGNTIYF. The chain couples TRBV30 to TRBJ1-3; unclear D gene. Germline V lookup: CDR1 GTSNPN, CDR2 SVGIG (reference sequence). V was shortened by 5 bases and J by 4 bases, with 6 bases between the two germline ends. This CDR3 contains 11 residues. Complete variable domain (other parts from reference TRBV30 and TRBJ1-3): SQTIHQWPATLVQPVGSPLSLECTVEGTSNPNLYWYRQAAGRGLQLLFYSVGIGQISSEVPQNLSASRPQDRQFILSSKKLLLSDSGFYLCAWGLGNTIYFGEGSWLTVV.

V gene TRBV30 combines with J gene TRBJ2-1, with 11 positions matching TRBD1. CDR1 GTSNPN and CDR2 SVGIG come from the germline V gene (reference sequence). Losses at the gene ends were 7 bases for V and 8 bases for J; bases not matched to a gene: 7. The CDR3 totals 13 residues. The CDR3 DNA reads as TGTGCCTTACGGGACAGGGGGACGGATGAGCAGTTCTTC. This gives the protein CALRDRGTDEQFF. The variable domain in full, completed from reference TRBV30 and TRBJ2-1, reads SQTIHQWPATLVQPVGSPLSLECTVEGTSNPNLYWYRQAAGRGLQLLFYSVGIGQISSEVPQNLSASRPQDRQFILSSKKLLLSDSGFYLCALRDRGTDEQFFGPGTRLTVL.

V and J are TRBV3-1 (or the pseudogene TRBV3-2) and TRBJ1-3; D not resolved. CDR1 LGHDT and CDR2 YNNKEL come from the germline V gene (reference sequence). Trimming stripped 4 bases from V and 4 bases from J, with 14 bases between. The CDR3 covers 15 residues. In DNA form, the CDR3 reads TGTGCCAGCAGCCCATCGGACCGGTACGGAAACACCATATATTTT. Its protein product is CASSPSDRYGNTIYF.

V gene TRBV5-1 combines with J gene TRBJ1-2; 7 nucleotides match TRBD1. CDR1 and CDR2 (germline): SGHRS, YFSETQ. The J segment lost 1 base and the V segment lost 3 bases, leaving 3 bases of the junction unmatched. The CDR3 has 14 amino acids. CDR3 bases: TGCGCCAGCAGCTCGGGACAGAATAACTATGGCTACACCTTC. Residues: CASSSGQNNYGYTF.